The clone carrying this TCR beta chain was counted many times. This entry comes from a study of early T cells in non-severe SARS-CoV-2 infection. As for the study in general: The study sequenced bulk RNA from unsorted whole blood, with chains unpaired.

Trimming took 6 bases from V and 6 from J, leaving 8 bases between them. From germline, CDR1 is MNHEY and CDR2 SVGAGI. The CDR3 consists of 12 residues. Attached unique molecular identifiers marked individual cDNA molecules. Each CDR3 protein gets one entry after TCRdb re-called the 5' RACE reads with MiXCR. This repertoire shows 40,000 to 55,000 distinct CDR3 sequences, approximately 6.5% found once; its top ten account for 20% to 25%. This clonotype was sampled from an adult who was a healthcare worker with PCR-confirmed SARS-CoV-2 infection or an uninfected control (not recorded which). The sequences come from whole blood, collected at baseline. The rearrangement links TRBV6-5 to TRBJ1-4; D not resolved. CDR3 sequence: CASSGSHEKLFF. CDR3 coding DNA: TGTGCCAGCAGCGGAAGTCATGAAAAACTGTTTTTT.